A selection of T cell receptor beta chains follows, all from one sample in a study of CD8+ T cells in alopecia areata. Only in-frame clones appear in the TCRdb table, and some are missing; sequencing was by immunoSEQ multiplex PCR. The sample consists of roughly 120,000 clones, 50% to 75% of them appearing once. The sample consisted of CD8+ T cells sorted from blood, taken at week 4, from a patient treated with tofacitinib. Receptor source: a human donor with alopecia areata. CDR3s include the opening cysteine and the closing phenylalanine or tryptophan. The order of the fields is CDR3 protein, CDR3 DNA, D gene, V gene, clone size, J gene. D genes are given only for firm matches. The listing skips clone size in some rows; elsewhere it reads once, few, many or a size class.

CDR3 protein: CASRQKETYEQYF; CDR3 DNA: TGTGCCAGCAGGCAAAAGGAAACCTACGAGCAGTACTTC; D gene: -; V gene: TRBV6-1; clone size: few; J gene: TRBJ2-7
CDR3 protein: CAWSAGNTIYF; CDR3 DNA: TGTGCCTGGAGTGCCGGAAACACCATATATTTT; D gene: -; V gene: TRBV30; clone size: few; J gene: TRBJ1-3
CDR3 protein: CSVQGSSYNEQFF; CDR3 DNA: TGCAGCGTGCAGGGTAGCTCCTACAATGAGCAGTTCTTC; D gene: -; V gene: TRBV29-1; clone size: -; J gene: TRBJ2-1
CDR3 protein: CATSIGGTDTQYF; CDR3 DNA: TGTGCCACCAGCATCGGCGGCACAGATACGCAGTATTTT; D gene: -; V gene: TRBV15; clone size: few; J gene: TRBJ2-3
CDR3 protein: CASSGAGTYNEQFF; CDR3 DNA: TGTGCCAGCAGCGGGGCAGGGACCTACAATGAGCAGTTCTTC; D gene: -; V gene: TRBV7-2; clone size: -; J gene: TRBJ2-1
CDR3 protein: CSVVQTGTYEQYF; CDR3 DNA: TGCAGCGTTGTACAAACGGGGACCTACGAGCAGTACTTC; D gene: -; V gene: TRBV29-1; clone size: few; J gene: TRBJ2-7
CDR3 protein: CSVGGGFDTEAFF; CDR3 DNA: TGCAGCGTTGGGGGTGGTTTCGACACTGAAGCTTTCTTT; D gene: -; V gene: TRBV29-1; clone size: once; J gene: TRBJ1-1
CDR3 protein: CSVRVDTEAFF; CDR3 DNA: TGCAGTGTACGGGTGGACACTGAAGCTTTCTTT; D gene: -; V gene: TRBV20-1; clone size: few; J gene: TRBJ1-1
CDR3 protein: CASSLRQASNQPQHF; CDR3 DNA: TGTGCCAGCAGCTTGAGGCAGGCTAGCAATCAGCCCCAGCATTTT; D gene: -; V gene: TRBV7-2; clone size: once; J gene: TRBJ1-5
CDR3 protein: CASTNGDSYEQYF; CDR3 DNA: TGCGCCAGCACGAACGGGGACTCCTACGAGCAGTACTTC; D gene: -; V gene: TRBV4-1; clone size: -; J gene: TRBJ2-7
CDR3 protein: CVSGGYNSPLHF; CDR3 DNA: TGTGTCTCTGGGGGCTATAATTCACCCCTCCACTTT; D gene: -; V gene: TRBV27; clone size: -; J gene: TRBJ1-6
CDR3 protein: CSVAEGTTLGEQYF; CDR3 DNA: TGCAGCGTGGCGGAGGGGACGACACTGGGCGAGCAGTACTTC; D gene: -; V gene: TRBV29-1; clone size: -; J gene: TRBJ2-7
CDR3 protein: CASSVLSTDTQYF; CDR3 DNA: TGTGCCAGCAGCGTACTCAGCACAGATACGCAGTATTTT; D gene: -; V gene: TRBV9; clone size: -; J gene: TRBJ2-3